Below are 13 T cell receptor beta chains sequenced from a single sample in a study of CXCR3-negative and CXCR3-positive naive CD8 T cells. Each TRB cDNA library was prepared by 5' RACE (with UMI labels). For each CDR3 protein, TCRdb gives one entry from its re-call of the 5' RACE reads, without DNA. Its table records around 130,000 distinct CDR3 sequences. Study findings and constraints: Against CXCR3-negative naive cells, CXCR3-positive naive cells showed more hydrophobic TRB CDR3s.

The antigens for these receptors are not known. Input material: naive CXCR3+ CD8+ T cells from blood. Specified subset: CD45RO-CCR7+CD27+CD95- naive CD8+ T cells expressing CXCR3 (TNR3+). These receptors were taken from a human donor in good health. Some clones in this sample may be carry-over from other donors' samples.

This chain connects TRBV29-1 to TRBJ1-1. CDR3 size: 12 residues. Germline values: CDR1 SQVTM, CDR2 ANQGSEA. CDR3 protein: CSVQGGETEAFF.

The chain links TRBV20-1 to TRBJ1-1; TCRdb's D call, TRBD1, is unchecked because there is no DNA. The CDR3 is made up of 11 amino acids. CDR1 is DFQATT and CDR2 is SNEGSKA in the germline V gene (reference sequence). CDR3 loop: CSARWGREAFF.

V is TRBV7-7 and J is TRBJ2-1. Per the germline V gene, CDR1 is SSHAT and CDR2 is FNYEAQ (reference sequence). The CDR3 totals 13 residues. CDR3 in amino acids: CASSLEFGNKQFF. Filled out from reference TRBV7-7 and TRBJ2-1, the complete variable domain reads GAGVSQSPRYKVTKRGQDVTLRCDPISSHATLYWYQQALGQGPEFLTYFNYEAQPDKSGLPSDRFSAERPEGSISTLTIQRTEQRDSAMYRCASSLEFGNKQFFGPGTRLTVL.

The rearrangement joins TRBV25-1 to TRBJ1-1; TCRdb names TRBD1, which stays unverified in the absence of DNA. Germline V gene data show CDR1 as MGHDK and CDR2 as SYGVNS. This CDR3 spans 17 amino acids. CDR3 residues: CASSESLSGVVETEAFF.

This chain uses TRBV2 with TRBJ2-3; TCRdb's assignment of TRBD2 cannot be checked, as there is no DNA. Looked up from germline, CDR1 is SNHLY and CDR2 is FYNNEI. The CDR3 covers 15 residues. The CDR3 sequence is CASSGRPQSTDTQYF.

The V gene is TRBV5-1, the J gene TRBJ1-1; TCRdb's D call of TRBD1 is untestable without DNA. Germline V gene lookup returns CDR1 SGHRS and CDR2 YFSETQ. The CDR3 runs 14 residues. The CDR3 loop reads CASSVRQGDTEAFF.

The chain has TRBV12-3 or TRBV12-4 and TRBJ2-1; TCRdb calls TRBD2, which cannot be checked without DNA. The CDR3 loop spans 19 amino acids. CDR3 sequence: CASRGGLAGGISSYNEQFF.

The chain links TRBV25-1 to TRBJ2-7; TCRdb proposes TRBD1, but this gene call is untestable without DNA. CDR1 and CDR2 (germline): MGHDK, SYGVNS. There are 12 residues in the CDR3. CDR3 region: CASRDDSYEQYF.

CDR3 region: CASSLSGDGYTF. The rearrangement links TRBV5-5 to TRBJ1-2. The CDR3 is made up of 12 amino acids. Germline loops: CDR1 SGHKS, CDR2 YYEKEE (reference sequence).

The chain carries TRBV2 and TRBJ2-7; TCRdb returns TRBD1, unconfirmable since there is no DNA. This CDR3 spans 14 amino acids. Looked up from germline, CDR1 is SNHLY and CDR2 is FYNNEI. The CDR3 protein is CASSDPRGAYEQYF.

The V gene is TRBV12-5, the J gene TRBJ2-1; TCRdb returns TRBD1, unconfirmable since there is no DNA. Germline values: CDR1 LGHNT, CDR2 FRNRAP. This CDR3 has 17 residues. This CDR3 is CASGLAGQAFSYNEQFF.

The V and J genes are TRBV2 and TRBJ2-5. CDR1 is SNHLY, CDR2 FYNNEI, per germline. CDR3 size: 17 residues. The CDR3 spells CASSEAPQVSYQETQYF.

The J gene is TRBJ1-1, the V gene TRBV28. This CDR3 has 12 residues. Germline assignment: CDR1 MDHEN and CDR2 SYDVKM. CDR3 in amino acids: CASTRMNTEAFF.